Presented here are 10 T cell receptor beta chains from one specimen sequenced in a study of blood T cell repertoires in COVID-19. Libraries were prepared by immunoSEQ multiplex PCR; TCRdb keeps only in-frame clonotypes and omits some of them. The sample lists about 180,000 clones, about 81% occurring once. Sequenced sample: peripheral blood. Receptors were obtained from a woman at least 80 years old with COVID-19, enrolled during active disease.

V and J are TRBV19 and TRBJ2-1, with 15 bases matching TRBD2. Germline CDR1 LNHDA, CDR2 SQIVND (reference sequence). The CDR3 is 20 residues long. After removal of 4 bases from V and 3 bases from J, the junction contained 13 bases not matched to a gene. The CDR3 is CASSNRGTSGGFGVYNEQFF. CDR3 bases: TGTGCCAGTAGTAACCGTGGGACTAGCGGGGGGTTTGGGGTCTACAATGAGCAGTTCTTC. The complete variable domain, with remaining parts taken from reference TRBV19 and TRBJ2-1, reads DGGITQSPKYLFRKEGQNVTLSCEQNLNHDAMYWYRQDPGQGLRLIYYSQIVNDFQKGDIAEGYSVSREKKESFPLTVTSAQKNPTAFYLCASSNRGTSGGFGVYNEQFFGPGTRLTVL.

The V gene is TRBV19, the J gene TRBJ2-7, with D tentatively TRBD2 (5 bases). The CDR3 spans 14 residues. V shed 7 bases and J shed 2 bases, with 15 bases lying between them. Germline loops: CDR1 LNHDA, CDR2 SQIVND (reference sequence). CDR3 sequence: CASTPTAGPYEQYF. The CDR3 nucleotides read TGTGCCAGTACCCCGACGGCGGGTCCCTACGAGCAGTACTTC.

The CDR3 loop reads CASSPGQNNQPQHF. The DNA for the CDR3 is TGTGCCAGCAGCCCGGGACAGAACAATCAGCCCCAGCATTTT. This chain connects TRBV4-2 to TRBJ1-5, with 7 bases identical to TRBD1. Germline V gene sequence: CDR1 LGHNA, CDR2 YNFKEQ. Trimming at V came to 4 bases and at J to 3 bases, leaving 3 bases not matched to a gene. The CDR3 is made up of 14 amino acids.

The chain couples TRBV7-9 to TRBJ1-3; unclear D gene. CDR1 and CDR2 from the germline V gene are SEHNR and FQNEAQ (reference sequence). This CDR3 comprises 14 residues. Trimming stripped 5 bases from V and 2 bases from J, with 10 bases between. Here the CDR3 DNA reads TGTGCCAGCAGCGGAGACGTGACTGGAAACACCATATATTTT. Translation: CASSGDVTGNTIYF.

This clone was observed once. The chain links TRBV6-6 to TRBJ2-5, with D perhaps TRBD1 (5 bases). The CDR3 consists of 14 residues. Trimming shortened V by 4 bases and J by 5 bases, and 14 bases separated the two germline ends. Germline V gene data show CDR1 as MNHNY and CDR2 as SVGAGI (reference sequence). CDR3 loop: CASSSSQGWETQYF. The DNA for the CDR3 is TGTGCCAGCAGTTCCTCTCAGGGTTGGGAGACCCAGTACTTC.

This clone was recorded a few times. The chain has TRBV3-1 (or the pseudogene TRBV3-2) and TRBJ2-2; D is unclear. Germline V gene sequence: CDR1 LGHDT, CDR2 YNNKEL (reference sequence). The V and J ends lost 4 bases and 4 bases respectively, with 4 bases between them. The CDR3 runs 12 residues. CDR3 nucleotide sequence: TGTGCCAGCAGCCCCTCCACCGGGGAGCTGTTTTTT. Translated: CASSPSTGELFF.

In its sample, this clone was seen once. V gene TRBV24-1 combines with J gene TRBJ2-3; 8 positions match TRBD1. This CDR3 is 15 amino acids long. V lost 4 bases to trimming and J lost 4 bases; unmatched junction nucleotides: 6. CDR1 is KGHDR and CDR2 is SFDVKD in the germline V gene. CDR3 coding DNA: TGTGCCACCAGTGAAGGGACAGGACGCCCAGATACGCAGTATTTT. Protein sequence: CATSEGTGRPDTQYF.

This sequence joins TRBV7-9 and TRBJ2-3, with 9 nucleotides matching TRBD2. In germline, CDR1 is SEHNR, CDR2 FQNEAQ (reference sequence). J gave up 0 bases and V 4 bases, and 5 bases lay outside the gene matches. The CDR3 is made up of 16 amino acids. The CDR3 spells CASSSGTSGSTDTQYF. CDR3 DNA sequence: TGTGCCAGCAGCTCCGGCACTAGCGGGAGCACAGATACGCAGTATTTT.

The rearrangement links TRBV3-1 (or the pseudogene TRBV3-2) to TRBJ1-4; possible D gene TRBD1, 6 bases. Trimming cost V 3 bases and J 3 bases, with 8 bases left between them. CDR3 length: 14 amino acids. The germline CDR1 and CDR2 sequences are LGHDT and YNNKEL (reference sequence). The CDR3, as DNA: TGTGCCAGCAGCCACAGGGGAGCTAATGAAAAACTGTTTTTT. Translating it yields CASSHRGANEKLFF.

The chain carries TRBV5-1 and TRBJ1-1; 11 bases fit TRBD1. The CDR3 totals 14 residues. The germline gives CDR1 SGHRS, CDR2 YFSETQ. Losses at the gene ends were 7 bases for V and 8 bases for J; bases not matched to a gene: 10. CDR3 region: CASAGTGGEVEAFF. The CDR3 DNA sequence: TGCGCCAGCGCCGGGACAGGGGGAGAAGTGGAAGCTTTCTTT.